Listed below are T cell receptor beta chains from one sample, sequenced in a study of T cell responses to AZD1222 COVID-19 vaccine. Profiling relied on immunoSEQ multiplex PCR, and the TCRdb table lists in-frame clones only, not all of them. This table has 100,000 or so clones, around 87% appearing once. The sample here was peripheral blood, taken on day 0 of MenACWY control vaccination. The receptors shown here come from an adult in good health. The CDR3 runs from the conserved cysteine through the conserved F or W. The D gene is left open where the match is weak. Not all rows give a size; the values are once, few, many and, for expanded clones, a class.

CDR3 protein	CDR3 DNA	clone size	D gene	V gene	J gene
CASSQVVDSYGYTF	TGCGCCAGCAGCCAAGTGGTCGACAGCTATGGCTACACCTTC	-	-	TRBV4-3	TRBJ1-2
CASSSQLGAVTEAFF	TGTGCCAGCAGCTCCCAGTTGGGGGCGGTCACTGAAGCTTTCTTT	-	-	TRBV5-5	TRBJ1-1
CASSLPRTTDTQYF	TGTGCCAGTAGTCTTCCTAGGACCACAGATACGCAGTATTTT	-	-	TRBV19	TRBJ2-3
CASRISDRTNTGELFF	TGTGCCAGCAGAATATCCGACAGGACCAACACCGGGGAGCTGTTTTTT	-	-	TRBV19	TRBJ2-2
CASSVGGNDNSPLHF	TGTGCCAGCAGCGTAGGAGGGAACGATAATTCACCCCTCCACTTT	-	-	TRBV9	TRBJ1-6
CASSPTGDRNTIYF	TGCGCCAGCAGCCCGACAGGGGATAGAAACACCATATATTTT	few	TRBD1	TRBV4-3	TRBJ1-3
CASRPGPRRELFF	TGTGCCAGCAGGCCGGGGCCTAGGAGGGAGCTGTTTTTT	-	-	TRBV12-3/TRBV12-4	TRBJ2-2
CASSVGGGTSGPSTDTQYF	TGTGCCAGCAGCGTAGGAGGGGGAACTAGCGGACCTAGCACAGATACGCAGTATTTT	-	TRBD2	TRBV9	TRBJ2-3
CASSWVGGAGDTQYF	TGTGCCAGCAGCTGGGTGGGGGGAGCGGGAGATACGCAGTATTTT	-	-	TRBV7-2	TRBJ2-3
CASSLVADSSYEQYF	TGTGCCAGCAGCTTAGTTGCGGACAGCTCCTACGAGCAGTACTTC	-	-	TRBV7-2	TRBJ2-7
CAWSVLGGGLVNEQFF	TGTGCCTGGAGTGTATTGGGCGGGGGCCTTGTGAATGAGCAGTTCTTC	-	-	TRBV30	TRBJ2-1
CATSDFGGSTYNEQFF	TGTGCCACCAGTGATTTTGGGGGCTCCACCTACAATGAGCAGTTCTTC	-	-	TRBV24-1	TRBJ2-1
CASSLLLPGTKFYEQYF	TGTGCCAGCAGCCTCTTACTCCCCGGGACAAAGTTTTACGAGCAGTACTTC	-	-	TRBV3-1/TRBV3-2	TRBJ2-7
CASSLRVGGAGNTIYF	TGTGCCAGCAGCTTAAGGGTAGGGGGCGCAGGAAACACCATATATTTT	-	TRBD1	TRBV7-2	TRBJ1-3
CASSPGRDRGYGYTF	TGTGCCAGCAGCCCAGGTCGGGACAGGGGGTACGGCTACACCTTC	-	TRBD1	TRBV7-2	TRBJ1-2
CASSPATGSQVNEQFF	TGTGCCAGCTCACCAGCTACAGGGTCCCAGGTTAATGAGCAGTTCTTC	-	-	TRBV18	TRBJ2-1
CASSWLGGGYGYTF	TGCGCCAGCAGCTGGCTTGGTGGGGGATATGGCTACACCTTC	-	-	TRBV5-1	TRBJ1-2
CASRERLADYNEQFF	TGTGCCAGTCGGGAAAGGCTAGCGGACTACAATGAGCAGTTCTTC	-	TRBD2	TRBV19	TRBJ2-1
CASSIHTGTQETQYF	TGTGCCAGCAGTATACACACAGGTACCCAAGAGACCCAGTACTTC	-	-	TRBV6-2/TRBV6-3	TRBJ2-5
CASSLGWGRSSDTQYF	TGTGCCAGCAGCTTAGGATGGGGACGTTCCTCAGATACGCAGTATTTT	-	-	TRBV7-6	TRBJ2-3
CASSLNRTPLSGANVLTF	TGTGCCAGCAGCTTAAACAGGACCCCCCTTTCTGGGGCCAACGTCCTGACTTTC	-	-	TRBV7-2	TRBJ2-6
CASRLQGNEKLFF	TGTGCCAGCCGACTACAGGGGAATGAAAAACTGTTTTTT	-	TRBD1	TRBV6-5	TRBJ1-4
CASSLVPDSGNTIYF	TGTGCCAGCAGCTTAGTCCCAGACTCTGGAAACACCATATATTTT	-	-	TRBV7-2	TRBJ1-3
CASSQAAHKNTEAFF	TGTGCCAGCAGCCAAGCCGCCCATAAAAACACTGAAGCTTTCTTT	-	-	TRBV3-1/TRBV3-2	TRBJ1-1
CASSPQGSTLYGYTF	TGTGCCAGCAGCCCACAGGGGAGCACCCTCTATGGCTACACCTTC	-	TRBD1	TRBV11-2	TRBJ1-2
CASSHNILTSPPDTQYF	TGTGCCAGCAGCCATAACATCCTGACATCACCCCCAGATACGCAGTATTTT	-	-	TRBV14	TRBJ2-3
CASSKALLGQGHMGSNEQFF	TGTGCCAGCAGCAAAGCGCTTTTGGGACAGGGACACATGGGATCCAATGAGCAGTTCTTC	-	-	TRBV21-1	TRBJ2-1
CASSTSGKTQYF	TGTGCCAGCAGTACCTCGGGGAAGACCCAGTACTTC	-	-	TRBV6-5	TRBJ2-5